A selection of T cell receptor beta chains follows, all from one sample in a study of cytomegalovirus exposure and HLA in healthy donors. Sequencing used immunoSEQ multiplex PCR; TCRdb keeps in-frame clones, though not all of them. This table has around 150,000 clones, roughly 76% appearing once. The sample comprised PBMCs. Receptor source: a human donor in good health. Each CDR3 is given without its conserved first and last residue. Rows give clone size only sometimes, using once, few, many, or a class for an expanded clone.

14	TRBV6-1	TRBJ1-6	.	ASSELAGAGNSPLH
12	TRBV30	TRBJ2-2	.	AWSQDRVSGELF
12	TRBV19	TRBJ2-4	few	ASSIGGRAYIQY
9	TRBV30	TRBJ2-1	.	AWSTGSEQF
14	TRBV28	TRBJ1-6	.	ASSLYRQGANSPLH
11	TRBV2	TRBJ1-2	.	ASRLQGLYGYT
11	TRBV27	TRBJ1-1	.	ASSLNGDRGAF
13	TRBV11-3	TRBJ2-5	.	ASSLGGGYKETQY
12	TRBV4-1	TRBJ2-5	.	ASSHETEQETQY
13	TRBV5-1	TRBJ2-7	.	ASSTLSGGADEQY
14	TRBV5-1	TRBJ1-4	.	ASSETVGQGWEKLF
16	TRBV4-1	TRBJ1-4	.	ASSQVSVGTVINEKLF
11	TRBV9	TRBJ1-1	.	ASSSQGFTEAF
13	TRBV4-1	TRBJ1-4	once	ASSQEGGVREKLF
12	TRBV6-1	TRBJ1-5	.	ASSTGYSNQPQH
13	TRBV10-3	TRBJ2-2	.	AISAGGGNTGELF
12	TRBV5-6	TRBJ1-4	.	ASSPTGGNEKLF
14	TRBV5-4	TRBJ2-7	few	ASSHNIGTSSYEQY
12	TRBV27	TRBJ2-1	once	ASRMTSGRVEQF
12	TRBV4-1	TRBJ1-3	.	ASSPTTPGNTIY
12	TRBV6-5	TRBJ1-2	.	ASSTTGGDYGYT
12	TRBV27	TRBJ2-5	.	ASSLSAGGETQY
13	TRBV6-5	TRBJ1-2	.	ASSQPGDRLYGYT
12	TRBV5-4	TRBJ2-7	.	ASSFGGRVGEQY
13	TRBV7-9	TRBJ2-6	.	ASSLFNSGANVLT
14	TRBV7-9	TRBJ2-3	.	ASSLDGGLNTDTQY
14	TRBV7-8	TRBJ2-1	.	ASSRRGGGNTNEQF
12	TRBV5-6	TRBJ2-5	.	ASSPWGDQETQY
12	TRBV13	TRBJ2-5	.	ASSLNTLQETQY
12	TRBV6-5	TRBJ2-3	.	ASSYNRFTDTQY
16	TRBV28	TRBJ1-2	.	ASSLLGGQGATGYGYT
11	TRBV7-3	TRBJ1-3	.	ASSSSSGNTIY
12	TRBV27	TRBJ2-1	.	ASSPGTRPNEQF
13	TRBV5-1	TRBJ2-1	.	ASSPIQGPRNEQF
13	TRBV6-1	TRBJ2-7	.	ASTISRDTTYEQY
12	TRBV9	TRBJ2-1	.	ASSVEVLQNEQF
11	TRBV7-8	TRBJ2-7	.	ASSLTPNYEQY
12	TRBV5-1	TRBJ1-3	.	ASSLTGPGNTIY
11	TRBV9	TRBJ2-2	once	ASSISVTGELF
11	TRBV29-1	TRBJ2-3	.	STRGGWADTQY
11	TRBV7-9	TRBJ1-2	.	ASSLLVNYGYT
15	TRBV7-6	TRBJ2-7	.	ASSLGNPGLGAYEQY
12	TRBV7-3	TRBJ2-1	.	ASSCPTIELEQF
11	TRBV5-1	TRBJ2-4	.	ASSGGISDIQY
13	TRBV7-8	TRBJ2-2	.	ASSLEDRITGELF
13	TRBV9	TRBJ1-1	few	ASSPYGTGDTEAF
13	TRBV4-1	TRBJ2-7	.	ASSPGLAGGYEQY
10	TRBV28	TRBJ1-2	.	ASSGTGDLIF